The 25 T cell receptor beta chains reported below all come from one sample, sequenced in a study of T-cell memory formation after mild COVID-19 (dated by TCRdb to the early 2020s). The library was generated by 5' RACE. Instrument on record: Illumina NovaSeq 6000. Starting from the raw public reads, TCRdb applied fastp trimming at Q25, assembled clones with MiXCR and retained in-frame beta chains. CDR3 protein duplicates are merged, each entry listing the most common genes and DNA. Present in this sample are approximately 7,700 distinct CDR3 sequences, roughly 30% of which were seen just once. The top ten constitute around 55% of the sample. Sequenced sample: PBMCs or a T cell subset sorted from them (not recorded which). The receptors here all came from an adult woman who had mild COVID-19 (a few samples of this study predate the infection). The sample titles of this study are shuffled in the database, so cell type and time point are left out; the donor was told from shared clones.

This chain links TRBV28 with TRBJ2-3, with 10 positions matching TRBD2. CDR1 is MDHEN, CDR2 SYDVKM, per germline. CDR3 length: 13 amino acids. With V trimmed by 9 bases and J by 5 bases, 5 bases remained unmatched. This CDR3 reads CASLAGAIDTQYF. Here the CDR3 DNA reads TGTGCCAGTCTAGCGGGGGCGATAGATACGCAGTATTTT. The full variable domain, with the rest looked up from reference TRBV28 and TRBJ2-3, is DVKVTQSSRYLVKRTGEKVFLECVQDMDHENMFWYRQDPGLGLRLIYFSYDVKMKEKGDIPEGYSVSREKKERFSLILESASTNQTSMYLCASLAGAIDTQYFGPGTRLTVL.

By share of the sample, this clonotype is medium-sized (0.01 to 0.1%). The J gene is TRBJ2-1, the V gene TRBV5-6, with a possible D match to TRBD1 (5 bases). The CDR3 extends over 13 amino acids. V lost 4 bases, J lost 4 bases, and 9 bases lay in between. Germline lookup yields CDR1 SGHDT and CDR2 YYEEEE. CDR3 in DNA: TGTGCCAGCAGCAAAGACAGTTACAATGAGCAGTTCTTC. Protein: CASSKDSYNEQFF.

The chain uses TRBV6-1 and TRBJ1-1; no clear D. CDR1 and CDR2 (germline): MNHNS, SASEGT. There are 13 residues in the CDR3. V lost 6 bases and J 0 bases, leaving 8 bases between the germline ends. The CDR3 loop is CASREIMNTEAFF. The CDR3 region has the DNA TGTGCCAGCAGGGAGATTATGAACACTGAAGCTTTCTTT.

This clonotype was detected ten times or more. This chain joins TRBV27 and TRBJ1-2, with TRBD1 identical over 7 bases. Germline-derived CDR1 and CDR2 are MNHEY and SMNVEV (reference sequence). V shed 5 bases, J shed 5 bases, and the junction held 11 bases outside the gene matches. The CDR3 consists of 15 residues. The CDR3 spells CASSPGTVKVYGYTF. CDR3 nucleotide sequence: TGTGCCAGCAGTCCCGGGACAGTGAAAGTTTATGGCTACACCTTC.

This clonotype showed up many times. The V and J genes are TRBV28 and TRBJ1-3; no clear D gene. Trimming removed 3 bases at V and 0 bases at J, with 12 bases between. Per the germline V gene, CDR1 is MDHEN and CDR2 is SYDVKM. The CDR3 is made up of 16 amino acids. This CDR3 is CASSFDPASSGNTIYF. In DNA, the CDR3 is TGTGCCAGCAGTTTTGACCCGGCGAGCTCTGGAAACACCATATATTTT.

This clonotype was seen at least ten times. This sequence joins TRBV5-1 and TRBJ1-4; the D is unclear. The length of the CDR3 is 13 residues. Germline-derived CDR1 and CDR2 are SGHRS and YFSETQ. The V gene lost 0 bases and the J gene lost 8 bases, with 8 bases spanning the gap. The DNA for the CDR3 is TGCGCCAGCAGCTTGGCTCGGGAGGAAAAACTGTTTTTT. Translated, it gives CASSLAREEKLFF.

The CDR3 loop is CASSLEDFSAQYF. CDR3 DNA: TGTGCCAGCAGTTTAGAAGACTTCTCTGCGCAGTATTTT. This chain connects TRBV12-3 or TRBV12-4 to TRBJ2-3; D call uncertain. CDR3 length: 13 amino acids. The germline V and J ends were trimmed by 1 base and 10 bases, with 12 bases remaining between them.

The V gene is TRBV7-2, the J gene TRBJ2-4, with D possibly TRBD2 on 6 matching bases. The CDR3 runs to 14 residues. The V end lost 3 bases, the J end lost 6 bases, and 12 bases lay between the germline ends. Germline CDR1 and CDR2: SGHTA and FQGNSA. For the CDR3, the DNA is TGTGCCAGCAGCTTGGGCGGGGTGGTAAACATTCAGTACTTC. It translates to CASSLGGVVNIQYF.

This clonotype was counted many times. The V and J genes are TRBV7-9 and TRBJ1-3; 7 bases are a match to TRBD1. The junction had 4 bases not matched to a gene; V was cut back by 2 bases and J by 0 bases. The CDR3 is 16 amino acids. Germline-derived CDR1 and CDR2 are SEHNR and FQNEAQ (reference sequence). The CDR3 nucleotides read TGTGCCAGCAGCTTATTGGGACAGTACTCTGGAAACACCATATATTTT. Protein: CASSLLGQYSGNTIYF.

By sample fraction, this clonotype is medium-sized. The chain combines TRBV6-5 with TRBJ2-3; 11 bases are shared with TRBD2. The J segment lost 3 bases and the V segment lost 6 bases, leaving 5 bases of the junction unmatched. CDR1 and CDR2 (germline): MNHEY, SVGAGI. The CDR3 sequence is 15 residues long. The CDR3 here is CASRQGLAVTDTQYF. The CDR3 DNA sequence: TGTGCCAGCAGACAGGGACTAGCGGTAACAGATACGCAGTATTTT.

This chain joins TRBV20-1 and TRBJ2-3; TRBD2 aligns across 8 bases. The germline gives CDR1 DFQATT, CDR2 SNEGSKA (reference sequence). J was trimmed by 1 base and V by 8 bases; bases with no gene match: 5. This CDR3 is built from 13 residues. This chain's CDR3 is CSSHSGGTDTQYF. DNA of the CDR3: TGCAGTTCACATAGCGGGGGCACAGATACGCAGTATTTT.

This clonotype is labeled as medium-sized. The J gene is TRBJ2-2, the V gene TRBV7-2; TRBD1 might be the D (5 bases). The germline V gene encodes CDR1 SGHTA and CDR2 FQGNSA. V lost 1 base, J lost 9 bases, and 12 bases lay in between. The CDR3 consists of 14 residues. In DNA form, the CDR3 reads TGTGCCAGCAGCTTAGGGGCAGGGAATCGGGAGCTGTTTTTT. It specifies CASSLGAGNRELFF.

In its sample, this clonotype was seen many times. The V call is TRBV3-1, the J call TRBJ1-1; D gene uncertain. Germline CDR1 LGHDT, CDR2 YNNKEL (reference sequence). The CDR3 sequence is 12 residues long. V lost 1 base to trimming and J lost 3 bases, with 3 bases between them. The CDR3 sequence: CASSQGYTEAFF. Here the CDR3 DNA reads TGTGCCAGCAGCCAAGGCTACACTGAAGCTTTCTTT.

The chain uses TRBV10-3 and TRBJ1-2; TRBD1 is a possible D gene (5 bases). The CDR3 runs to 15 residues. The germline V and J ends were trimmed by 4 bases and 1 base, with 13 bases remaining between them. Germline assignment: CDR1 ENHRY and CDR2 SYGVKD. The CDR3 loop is CAISGGDRLNYGYTF. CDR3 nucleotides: TGTGCCATCAGTGGAGGTGACAGACTTAACTATGGCTACACCTTC.

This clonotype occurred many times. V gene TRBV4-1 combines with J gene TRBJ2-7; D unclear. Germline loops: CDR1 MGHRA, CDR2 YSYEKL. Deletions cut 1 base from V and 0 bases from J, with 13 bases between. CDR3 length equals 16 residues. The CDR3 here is CASSQAPAFYSYEQYF. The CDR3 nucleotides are TGCGCCAGCAGCCAAGCTCCGGCCTTTTACTCCTACGAGCAGTACTTC.

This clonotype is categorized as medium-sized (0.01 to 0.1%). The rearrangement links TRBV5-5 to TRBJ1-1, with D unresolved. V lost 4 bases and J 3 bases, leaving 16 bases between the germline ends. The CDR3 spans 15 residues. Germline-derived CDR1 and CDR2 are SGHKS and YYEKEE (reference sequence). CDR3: CASSRIGIRDTEAFF. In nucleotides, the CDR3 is TGTGCCAGCAGCCGCATAGGGATACGGGACACTGAAGCTTTCTTT. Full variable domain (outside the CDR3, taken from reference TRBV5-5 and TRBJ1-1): DAGVTQSPTHLIKTRGQQVTLRCSPISGHKSVSWYQQVLGQGPQFIFQYYEKEERGRGNFPDRFSARQFPNYSSELNVNALLLGDSALYLCASSRIGIRDTEAFFGQGTRLTVV.

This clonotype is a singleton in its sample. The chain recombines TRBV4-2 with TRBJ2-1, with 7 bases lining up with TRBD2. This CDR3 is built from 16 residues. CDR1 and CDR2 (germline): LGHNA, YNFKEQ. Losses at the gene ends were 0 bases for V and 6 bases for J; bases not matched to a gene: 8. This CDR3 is CASSQDADGGFNEQFF. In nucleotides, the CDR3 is TGTGCCAGCAGCCAAGATGCAGACGGGGGGTTCAATGAGCAGTTCTTC.

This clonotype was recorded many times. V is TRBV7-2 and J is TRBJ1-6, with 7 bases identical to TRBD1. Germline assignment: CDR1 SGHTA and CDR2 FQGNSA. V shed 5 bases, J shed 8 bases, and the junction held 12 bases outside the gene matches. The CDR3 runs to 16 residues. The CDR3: CASSGQGQLTHSPLHF. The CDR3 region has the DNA TGTGCCAGCAGCGGTCAGGGACAGTTGACTCATTCACCCCTCCACTTT.

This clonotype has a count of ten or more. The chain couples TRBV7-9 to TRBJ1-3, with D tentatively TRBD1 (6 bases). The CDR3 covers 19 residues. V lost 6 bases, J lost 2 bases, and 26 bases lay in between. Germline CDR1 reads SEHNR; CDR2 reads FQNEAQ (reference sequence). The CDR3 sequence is CASRLTTRQRGHAGNTIYF. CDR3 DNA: TGTGCCAGCAGACTAACAACACGCCAACGGGGGCATGCTGGAAACACCATATATTTT.

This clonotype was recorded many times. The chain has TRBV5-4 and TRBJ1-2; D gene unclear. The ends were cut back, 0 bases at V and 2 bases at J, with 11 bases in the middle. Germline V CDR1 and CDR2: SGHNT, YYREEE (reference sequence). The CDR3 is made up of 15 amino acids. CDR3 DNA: TGTGCCAGCAGCTTGGAGAAGGGAGTCAACTATGGCTACACCTTC. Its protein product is CASSLEKGVNYGYTF.

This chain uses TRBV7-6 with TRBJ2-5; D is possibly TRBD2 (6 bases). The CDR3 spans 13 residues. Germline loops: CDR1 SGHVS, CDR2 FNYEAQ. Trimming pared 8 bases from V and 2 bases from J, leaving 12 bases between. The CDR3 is CASSGTPQETQYF. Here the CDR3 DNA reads TGTGCCAGCTCAGGGACTCCGCAAGAGACCCAGTACTTC.

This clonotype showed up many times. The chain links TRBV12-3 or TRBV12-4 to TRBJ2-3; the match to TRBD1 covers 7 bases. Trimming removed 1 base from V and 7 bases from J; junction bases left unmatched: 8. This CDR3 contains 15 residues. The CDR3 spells CASSLVEGGGNTQYF. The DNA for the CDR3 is TGTGCCAGCAGTTTAGTAGAAGGGGGCGGAAATACGCAGTATTTT.

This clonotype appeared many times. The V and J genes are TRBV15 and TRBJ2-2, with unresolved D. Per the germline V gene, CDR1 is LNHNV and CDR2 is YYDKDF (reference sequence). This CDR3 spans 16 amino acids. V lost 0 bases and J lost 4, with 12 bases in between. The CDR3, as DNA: TGTGCCACCAGCAGAGATCCCACGCCGGGCACCGGGGAGCTGTTTTTT. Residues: CATSRDPTPGTGELFF.

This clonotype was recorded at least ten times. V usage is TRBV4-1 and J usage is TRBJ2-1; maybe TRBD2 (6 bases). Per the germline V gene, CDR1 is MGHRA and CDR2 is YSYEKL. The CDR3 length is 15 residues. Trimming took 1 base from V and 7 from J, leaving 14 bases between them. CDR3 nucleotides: TGCGCCAGCAGCCAAGGAGGGCAAGGGACTAATGAGCAGTTCTTC. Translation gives CASSQGGQGTNEQFF.

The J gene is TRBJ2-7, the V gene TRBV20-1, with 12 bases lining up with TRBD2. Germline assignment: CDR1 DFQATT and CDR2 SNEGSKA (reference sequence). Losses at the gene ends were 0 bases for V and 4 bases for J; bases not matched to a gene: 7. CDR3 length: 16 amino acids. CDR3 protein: CSARDPSGRAGYEQYF. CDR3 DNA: TGCAGTGCTAGAGACCCTAGCGGGAGGGCCGGGTACGAGCAGTACTTC.